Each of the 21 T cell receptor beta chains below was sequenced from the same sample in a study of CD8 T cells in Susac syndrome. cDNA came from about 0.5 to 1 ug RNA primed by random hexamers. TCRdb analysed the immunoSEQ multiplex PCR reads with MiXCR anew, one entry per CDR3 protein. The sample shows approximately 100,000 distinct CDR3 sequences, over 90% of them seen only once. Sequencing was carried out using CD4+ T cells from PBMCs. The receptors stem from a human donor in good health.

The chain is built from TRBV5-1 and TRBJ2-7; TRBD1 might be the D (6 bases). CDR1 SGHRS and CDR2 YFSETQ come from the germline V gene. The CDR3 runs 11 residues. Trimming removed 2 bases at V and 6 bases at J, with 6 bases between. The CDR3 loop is CASSLQGEQYF. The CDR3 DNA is TGCGCCAGCAGCTTACAGGGCGAGCAGTACTTC.

The CDR3 spells CASSWGGGDTDTQYF. The CDR3 nucleotides read TGTGCCAGCAGCTGGGGTGGGGGGGACACAGATACGCAGTATTTT. This chain joins TRBV11-2 and TRBJ2-3, with 7 bases aligning to TRBD2. The CDR3 is 15 residues long. Per germline, CDR1 SGHAT and CDR2 FQNNGV. Trimming at V came to 4 bases and at J to 2 bases, leaving 6 bases not matched to a gene.

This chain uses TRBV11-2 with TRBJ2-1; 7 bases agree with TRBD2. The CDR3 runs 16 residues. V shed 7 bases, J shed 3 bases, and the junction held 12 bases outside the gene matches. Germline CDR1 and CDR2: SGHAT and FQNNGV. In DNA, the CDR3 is TGTGCCAGCACCCACCAACACAAGCGGGACTACAATGAGCAGTTCTTC. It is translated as CASTHQHKRDYNEQFF.

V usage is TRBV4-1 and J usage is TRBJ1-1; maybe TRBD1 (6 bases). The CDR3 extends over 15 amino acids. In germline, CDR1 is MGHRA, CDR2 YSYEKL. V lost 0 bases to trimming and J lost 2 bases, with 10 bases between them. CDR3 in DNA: TGCGCCAGCAGCCAAGATTCAGGGGTAAACACTGAAGCTTTCTTT. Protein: CASSQDSGVNTEAFF.

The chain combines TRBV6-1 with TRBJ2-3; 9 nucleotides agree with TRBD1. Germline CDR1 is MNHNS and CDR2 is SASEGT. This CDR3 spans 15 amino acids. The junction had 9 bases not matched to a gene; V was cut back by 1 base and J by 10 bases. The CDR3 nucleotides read TGTGCCAGCAGTGAAGGGACAGGGGCTCATCGTTCGCAGTATTTT. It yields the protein CASSEGTGAHRSQYF.

The CDR3, as DNA: TGTGCCAGCAGCAAAGAGGGTCAGCCCCAGCATTTT. This codes for CASSKEGQPQHF. The rearrangement links TRBV12-3 or TRBV12-4 to TRBJ1-5, with D uncertain. CDR3 length equals 12 residues. V gave up 6 bases and J gave up 6 bases, with 9 bases separating them.

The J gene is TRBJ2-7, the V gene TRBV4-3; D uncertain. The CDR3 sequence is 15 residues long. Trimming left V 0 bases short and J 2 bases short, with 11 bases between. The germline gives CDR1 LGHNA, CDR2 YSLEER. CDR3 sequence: CASSQDLRVAYEQYF. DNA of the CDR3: TGCGCCAGCAGCCAAGATCTTAGGGTCGCCTACGAGCAGTACTTC.

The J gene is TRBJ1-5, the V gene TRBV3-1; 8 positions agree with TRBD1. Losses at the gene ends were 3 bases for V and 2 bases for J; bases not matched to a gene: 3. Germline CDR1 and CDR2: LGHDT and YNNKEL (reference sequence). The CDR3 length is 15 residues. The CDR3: CASSHAGQGNQPQHF. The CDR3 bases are TGTGCCAGCAGCCACGCGGGACAGGGCAATCAGCCCCAGCATTTT.

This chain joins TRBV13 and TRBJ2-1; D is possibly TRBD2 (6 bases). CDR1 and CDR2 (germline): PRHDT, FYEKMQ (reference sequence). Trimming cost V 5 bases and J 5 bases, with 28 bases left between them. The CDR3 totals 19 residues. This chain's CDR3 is CASSLGGSLASEGNNEQFF. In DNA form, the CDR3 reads TGTGCCAGCAGCCTTGGGGGTTCCCTAGCGTCGGAGGGAAACAATGAGCAGTTCTTC.

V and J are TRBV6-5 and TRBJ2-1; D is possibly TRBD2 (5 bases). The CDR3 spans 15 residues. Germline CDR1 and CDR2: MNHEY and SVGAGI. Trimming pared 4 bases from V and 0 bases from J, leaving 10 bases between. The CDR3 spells CASSWRASSYNEQFF. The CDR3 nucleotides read TGTGCCAGCAGTTGGCGGGCCAGCTCCTACAATGAGCAGTTCTTC.

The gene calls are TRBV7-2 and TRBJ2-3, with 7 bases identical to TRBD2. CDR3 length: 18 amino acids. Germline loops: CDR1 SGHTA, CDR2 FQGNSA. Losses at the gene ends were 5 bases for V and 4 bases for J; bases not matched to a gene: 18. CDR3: CASSRITSAGVNADTQYF. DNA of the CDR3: TGTGCCAGCAGCCGAATTACCTCTGCGGGAGTAAATGCAGATACGCAGTATTTT.

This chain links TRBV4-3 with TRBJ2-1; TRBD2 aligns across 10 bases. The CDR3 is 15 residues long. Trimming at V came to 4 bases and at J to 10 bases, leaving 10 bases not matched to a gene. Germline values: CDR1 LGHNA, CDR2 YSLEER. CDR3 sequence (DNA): TGCGCCAGCAGCCCGACTAGCGGGCGCGTTAACGAGCAGTTCTTC. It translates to CASSPTSGRVNEQFF.

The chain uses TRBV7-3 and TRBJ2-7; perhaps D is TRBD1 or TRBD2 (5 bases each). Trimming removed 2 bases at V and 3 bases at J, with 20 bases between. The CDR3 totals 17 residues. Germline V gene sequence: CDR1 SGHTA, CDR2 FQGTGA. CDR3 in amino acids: CASSLRSRPGRNYEQYF. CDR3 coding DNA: TGTGCCAGCAGCTTACGGTCTCGCCCGGGACGGAACTACGAGCAGTACTTC. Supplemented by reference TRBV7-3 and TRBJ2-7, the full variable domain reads GAGVSQTPSNKVTEKGKYVELRCDPISGHTALYWYRQSLGQGPEFLIYFQGTGAADDSGLPNDRFFAVRPEGSVSTLKIQRTERGDSAVYLCASSLRSRPGRNYEQYFGPGTRLTVT.

The CDR3 nucleotides are TGTGCCAGCAGCTCGTCACCGTTGAACACTGAAGCTTTCTTT. Translating gives CASSSSPLNTEAFF. The chain is built from TRBV13 and TRBJ1-1; no clear D gene. V dropped 4 bases and J dropped 0 bases, with 9 bases sitting between them. Germline CDR1 and CDR2: PRHDT and FYEKMQ (reference sequence). The CDR3 is 14 amino acids.

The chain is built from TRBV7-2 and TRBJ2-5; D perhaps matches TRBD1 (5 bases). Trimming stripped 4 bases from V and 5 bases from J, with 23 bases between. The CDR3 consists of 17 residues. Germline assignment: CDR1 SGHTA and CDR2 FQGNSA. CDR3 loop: CASSSRGLAGFGETQYF. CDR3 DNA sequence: TGTGCCAGCAGCTCCCGAGGCTTGGCAGGGTTCGGCGAGACCCAGTACTTC.

The CDR3 is CASSPTSNYGYTF. DNA of the CDR3: TGCGCCAGCAGTCCGACGTCGAACTATGGCTACACCTTC. The chain employs TRBV4-1 and TRBJ1-2; D not certain. Germline lookup yields CDR1 MGHRA and CDR2 YSYEKL. V was pared by 6 bases and J by 2 bases, with 10 bases between. The length of the CDR3 is 13 residues.

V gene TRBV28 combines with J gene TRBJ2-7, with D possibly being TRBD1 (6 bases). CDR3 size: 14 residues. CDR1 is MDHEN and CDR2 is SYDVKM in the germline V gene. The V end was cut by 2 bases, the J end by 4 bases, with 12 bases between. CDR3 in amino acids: CASSLHRVRYEQYF. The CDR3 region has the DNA TGTGCCAGCAGTTTACACAGGGTACGGTACGAGCAGTACTTC.

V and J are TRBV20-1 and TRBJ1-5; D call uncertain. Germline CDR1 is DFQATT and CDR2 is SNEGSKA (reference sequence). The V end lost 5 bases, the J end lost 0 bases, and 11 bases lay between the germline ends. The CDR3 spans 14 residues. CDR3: CSASKFNSNQPQHF. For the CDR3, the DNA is TGCAGTGCTTCGAAGTTCAATAGCAATCAGCCCCAGCATTTT.

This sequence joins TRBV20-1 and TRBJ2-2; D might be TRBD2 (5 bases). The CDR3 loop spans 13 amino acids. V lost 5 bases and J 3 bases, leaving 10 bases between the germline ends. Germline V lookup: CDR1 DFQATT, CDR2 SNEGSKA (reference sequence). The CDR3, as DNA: TGCAGTGCTTCCCGGGAAGACACCGGGGAGCTGTTTTTT. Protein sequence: CSASREDTGELFF.

CDR3 loop: CSARDPGPMVHEQYF. DNA of the CDR3: TGCAGTGCTAGAGATCCGGGACCTATGGTCCACGAGCAGTACTTC. V is TRBV20-1 and J is TRBJ2-7; D is possibly TRBD1 or TRBD2 (5 bases each). There are 15 residues in the CDR3. Between the trimmed V and J ends, which lost 0 bases and 5 bases, there was a span of 17 bases. Germline CDR1 reads DFQATT; CDR2 reads SNEGSKA (reference sequence).

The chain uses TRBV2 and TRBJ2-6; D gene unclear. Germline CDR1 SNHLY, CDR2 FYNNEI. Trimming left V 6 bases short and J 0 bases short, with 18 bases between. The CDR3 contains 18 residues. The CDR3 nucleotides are TGTGCCAGCAGACGCCGAAATGAAGGAGTCTCTGGGGCCAACGTCCTGACTTTC. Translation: CASRRRNEGVSGANVLTF. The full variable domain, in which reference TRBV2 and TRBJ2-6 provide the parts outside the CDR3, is EPEVTQTPSHQVTQMGQEVILRCVPISNHLYFYWYRQILGQKVEFLVSFYNNEISEKSEIFDDQFSVERPDGSNFTLKIRSTKLEDSAMYFCASRRRNEGVSGANVLTFGAGSRLTVL.